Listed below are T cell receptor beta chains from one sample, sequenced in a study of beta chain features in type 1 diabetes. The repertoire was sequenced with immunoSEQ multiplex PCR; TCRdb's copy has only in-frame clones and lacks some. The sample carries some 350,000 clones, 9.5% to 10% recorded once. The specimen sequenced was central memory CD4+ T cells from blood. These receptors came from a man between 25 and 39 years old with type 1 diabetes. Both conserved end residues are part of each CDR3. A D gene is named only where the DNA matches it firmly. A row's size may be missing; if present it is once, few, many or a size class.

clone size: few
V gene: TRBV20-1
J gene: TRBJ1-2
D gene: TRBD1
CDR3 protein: CSAYNRGGYTF
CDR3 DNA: TGCAGTGCTTATAACAGGGGTGGCTACACCTTC

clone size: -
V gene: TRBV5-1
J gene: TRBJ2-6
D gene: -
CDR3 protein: CASSIAGEASGANVLTF
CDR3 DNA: TGCGCCAGCAGTATCGCAGGGGAGGCCTCTGGGGCCAACGTCCTGACTTTC

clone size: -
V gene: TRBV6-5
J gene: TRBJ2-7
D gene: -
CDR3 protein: CASRTGFRSSYEQYF
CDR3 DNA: TGTGCCAGCAGGACAGGTTTCAGAAGCTCCTACGAGCAGTACTTC

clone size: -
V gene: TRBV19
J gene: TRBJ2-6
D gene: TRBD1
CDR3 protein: CASSIHGQGMDLANVLTF
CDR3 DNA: TGTGCCAGTAGTATCCACGGACAGGGGATGGATTTGGCCAACGTCCTGACTTTC

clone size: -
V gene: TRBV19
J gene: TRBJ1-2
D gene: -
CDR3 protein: CASSLLPGPRDYGYTF
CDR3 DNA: TGTGCCAGTAGTTTACTTCCGGGACCCAGGGACTATGGCTACACCTTC

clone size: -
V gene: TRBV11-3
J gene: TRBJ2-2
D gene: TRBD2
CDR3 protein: CASSFRLAGATGELFF
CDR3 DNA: TGTGCCAGCAGCTTCCGGCTAGCGGGAGCCACCGGGGAGCTGTTTTTT

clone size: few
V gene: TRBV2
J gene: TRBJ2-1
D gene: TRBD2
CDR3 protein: CASSPDGRAGNEQFF
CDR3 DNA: TGTGCCAGCAGCCCTGACGGGAGGGCGGGAAATGAGCAGTTCTTC

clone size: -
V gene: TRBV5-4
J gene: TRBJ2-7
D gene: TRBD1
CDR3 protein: CASSLVGDSGYEQYF
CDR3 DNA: TGTGCCAGCAGCTTAGTAGGGGACAGTGGCTACGAGCAGTACTTC

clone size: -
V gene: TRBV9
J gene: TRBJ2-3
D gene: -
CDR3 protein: CASSARGGGVGTGTQYF
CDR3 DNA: TGTGCCAGCAGCGCCAGGGGTGGAGGGGTCGGCACAGGTACGCAGTATTTT

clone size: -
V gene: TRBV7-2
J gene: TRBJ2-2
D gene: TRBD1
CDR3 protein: CASSLAGQGTAGELFF
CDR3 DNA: TGTGCCAGCAGCTTAGCCGGACAGGGTACCGCCGGGGAGCTGTTTTTT

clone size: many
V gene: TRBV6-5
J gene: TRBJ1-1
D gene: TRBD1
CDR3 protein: CASSYSRQGDTEAFF
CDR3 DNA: TGTGCCAGCAGTTACTCGAGACAGGGTGACACTGAAGCTTTCTTT

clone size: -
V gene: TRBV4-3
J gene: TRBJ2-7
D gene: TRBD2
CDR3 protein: CASSQRVASGVSSYEQYF
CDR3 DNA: TGCGCCAGCAGCCAAAGGGTTGCGAGCGGGGTAAGCTCCTACGAGCAGTACTTC

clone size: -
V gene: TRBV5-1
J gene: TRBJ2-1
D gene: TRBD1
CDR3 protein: CASSLTGANEQFF
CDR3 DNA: TGCGCCAGCAGCTTGACAGGGGCCAATGAGCAGTTCTTC

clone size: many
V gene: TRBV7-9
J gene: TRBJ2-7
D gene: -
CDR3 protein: CAIEGSAYEQYF
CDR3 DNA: TGTGCCATCGAAGGATCGGCCTACGAGCAGTACTTC

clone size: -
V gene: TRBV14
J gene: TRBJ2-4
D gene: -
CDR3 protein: CASSQFLASGGWDKNIQYF
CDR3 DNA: TGTGCCAGCAGCCAATTCCTAGCGTCCGGAGGTTGGGACAAAAACATTCAGTACTTC

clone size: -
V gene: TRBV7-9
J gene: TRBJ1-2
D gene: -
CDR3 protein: CASSSLQGGYGYTF
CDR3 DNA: TGTGCCAGCAGCTCCCTACAGGGAGGATATGGCTACACCTTC

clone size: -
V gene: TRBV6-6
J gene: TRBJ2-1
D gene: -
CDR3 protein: CASTTRVGSNEQFF
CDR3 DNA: TGTGCCAGCACCACTAGAGTAGGGAGCAATGAGCAGTTCTTC

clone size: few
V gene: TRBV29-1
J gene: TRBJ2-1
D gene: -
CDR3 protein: CSVARTENEQFF
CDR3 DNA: TGCAGCGTTGCCCGGACGGAAAATGAGCAGTTCTTC

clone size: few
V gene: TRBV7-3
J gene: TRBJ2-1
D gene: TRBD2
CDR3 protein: CASSSGLANEQFF
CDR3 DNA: TGTGCCAGCAGCAGCGGACTAGCGAATGAGCAGTTCTTC

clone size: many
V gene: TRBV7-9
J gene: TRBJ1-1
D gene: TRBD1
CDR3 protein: CASSLRQGEAFF
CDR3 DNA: TGTGCCAGCAGCCTTCGACAGGGAGAAGCTTTCTTT

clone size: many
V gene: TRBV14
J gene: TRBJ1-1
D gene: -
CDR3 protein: CASSQLTAMNTEAFF
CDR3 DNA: TGTGCCAGCAGCCAACTGACTGCAATGAACACTGAAGCTTTCTTT

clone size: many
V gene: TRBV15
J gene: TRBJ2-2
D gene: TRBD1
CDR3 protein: CATSSDRDRGVPGELFF
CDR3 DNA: TGTGCCACCAGCAGCGACCGGGACAGGGGAGTCCCCGGGGAGCTGTTTTTT

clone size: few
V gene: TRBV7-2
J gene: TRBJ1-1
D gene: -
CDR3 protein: CASSPRELVGDKAFF
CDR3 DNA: TGTGCCAGCAGCCCTCGGGAGTTGGTAGGAGATAAAGCTTTCTTT

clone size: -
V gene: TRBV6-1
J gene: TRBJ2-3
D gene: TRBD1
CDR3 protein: CASSDRGMWDTQYF
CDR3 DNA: TGTGCCAGCAGTGACAGGGGGATGTGGGATACGCAGTATTTT